These 5 T cell receptor beta chains originate from one sample sequenced in a study of T and B cells in COVID-19 patients. From blood, roughly 250-550 ng of genomic DNA served as TRB template. Multiplex PCR with BIOMED2 TRB-A/B primer pools amplified TRB rearrangements. TCRdb redid the calling of the multiplex PCR reads with MiXCR, one entry per CDR3 protein. The table includes some 6,000 distinct CDR3 sequences, more than 25% detected once. Sequenced sample: blood. The receptor source for this set is a human donor with active COVID-19.

Ten or more counts support this clonotype. V gene TRBV5-1 combines with J gene TRBJ2-7; D possibly matches TRBD1 or TRBD2 (5 bases each). The germline CDR1 and CDR2 sequences are SGHRS and YFSETQ. This CDR3 is 15 amino acids long. The ends were cut back, 1 base at V and 0 bases at J, with 11 bases in the middle. CDR3 loop: CASSLYSGHSYEQYF. CDR3 bases: TGCGCCAGCAGCTTGTATTCGGGGCACTCCTACGAGCAGTACTTC.

By share of the sample, this clonotype is medium-sized. The gene calls are TRBV6-5 and TRBJ1-1; D gene uncertain. This CDR3 is built from 15 residues. V was clipped by 0 bases and J by 0 bases, with 8 bases between them. From germline, CDR1 is MNHEY and CDR2 SVGAGI. CDR3 protein: CASSYSPVMNTEAFF. The DNA for the CDR3 is TGTGCCAGCAGTTACTCGCCAGTCATGAACACTGAAGCTTTCTTT.

This clonotype is termed medium-sized. This chain joins TRBV19 and TRBJ1-5; 8 bases line up with TRBD1. This CDR3 is built from 14 residues. Germline-derived CDR1 and CDR2 are LNHDA and SQIVND (reference sequence). Trimming removed 4 bases from V and 7 bases from J; junction bases left unmatched: 6. The CDR3 loop is CASSKDRVYQPQHF. DNA for the CDR3: TGTGCCAGTAGTAAGGACAGGGTCTACCAGCCCCAGCATTTT. Full variable domain (rest looked up from reference TRBV19 and TRBJ1-5): DGGITQSPKYLFRKEGQNVTLSCEQNLNHDAMYWYRQDPGQGLRLIYYSQIVNDFQKGDIAEGYSVSREKKESFPLTVTSAQKNPTAFYLCASSKDRVYQPQHFGDGTRLSIL.

The rearrangement links TRBV4-2 to TRBJ1-5, with a tentative D call TRBD1 (6 bases). The V and J ends lost 9 bases and 6 bases respectively, with 15 bases between them. The CDR3 has 13 residues. The germline V gene has CDR1 LGHNA and CDR2 YNFKEQ. The CDR3 reads CASGWGAGQPQHF. The DNA of the CDR3 is TGTGCCAGTGGATGGGGGGCAGGTCAGCCCCAGCATTTT.

The chain combines TRBV4-3 with TRBJ1-2; TRBD1 is a possible D gene (5 bases). This CDR3 region has 16 residues. The V end was cut by 2 bases, the J end by 5 bases, with 18 bases between. Germline CDR1 is LGHNA and CDR2 is YSLEER. The CDR3 spells CASSQRQGRDPYGYTF. In DNA form, the CDR3 reads TGCGCCAGCAGCCAAAGGCAGGGCCGAGATCCTTATGGCTACACCTTC.